Shown below are 17 T cell receptor beta chains from a single sample sequenced in a study of blood T cells in healthy people across ages. The authors ran a second PCR of about 6 to 11 cycles using a sample-barcoded 5' primer and a J-beta primer mix. A single record per CDR3 protein comes from TCRdb applying MiXCR to the 5' RACE reads. The sample shows 1.5 million to 2 million distinct CDR3 sequences, roughly 32% of them seen only once. The source material was blood. These TCRs come from a woman under 40 in good health.

This clonotype came up a few times. The chain combines TRBV28 with TRBJ1-1; perhaps TRBD1 as D (5 bases). V lost 4 bases and J lost 5, with 11 bases in between. Germline V gene sequence: CDR1 MDHEN, CDR2 SYDVKM. The CDR3 is 13 residues long. CDR3 residues: CASSSVTVTEAFF. As DNA, the CDR3 is TGTGCCAGCAGTTCGGTGACAGTAACTGAAGCTTTCTTT.

The chain joins TRBV11-1 to TRBJ1-2; a possible D gene is TRBD1 (6 bases). Trimming shortened V by 11 bases and J by 8 bases, and 24 bases separated the two germline ends. The V gene's germline CDR1 is SGHAT and CDR2 FQDESV (reference sequence). The CDR3 length is 14 residues. CDR3 sequence (DNA): TGTGCCCGCACCGCCGGGACATCAAACGGCGGCTACACCTTC. It codes for CARTAGTSNGGYTF.

The chain is built from TRBV27 and TRBJ1-2, with 10 bases identical to TRBD1. The CDR3 is 15 residues long. Germline V gene sequence: CDR1 MNHEY, CDR2 SMNVEV (reference sequence). J gave up 5 bases and V 5 bases, and 8 bases lay outside the gene matches. As DNA, the CDR3 is TGTGCCAGCAGTCCCTGGACAGGGGGGGAGTATGGCTACACCTTC. Translated: CASSPWTGGEYGYTF.

The rearrangement uses TRBV4-1 and TRBJ2-5; 7 nucleotides match TRBD1. Germline values: CDR1 MGHRA, CDR2 YSYEKL. The CDR3 contains 12 residues. The V gene end was trimmed by 2 bases and the J gene end by 13 bases; junction bases not matched to a gene: 7. The CDR3 DNA sequence: TGCGCCAGCAGCCAACCGACGGGACAGCCGTACTTC. Amino acids: CASSQPTGQPYF.

V usage is TRBV29-1 and J usage is TRBJ1-1; D call uncertain. Trimming left V 3 bases short and J 4 bases short, with 6 bases between. Germline assignment: CDR1 SQVTM and CDR2 ANQGSEA. CDR3 length equals 11 residues. The CDR3 DNA reads as TGCAGCGTTGATTGGGGCACTGAAGCTTTCTTT. Amino acids: CSVDWGTEAFF.

The genes are TRBV18 and TRBJ1-4; 8 nucleotides align to TRBD1. Germline lookup yields CDR1 KGHSH and CDR2 LQKENI. The CDR3 has 16 amino acids. After removal of 4 bases from V and 8 bases from J, the junction contained 12 bases not matched to a gene. Here the CDR3 DNA reads TGTGCCAGCTCACAACTCCAGGGGGCGGATCAAGAAAAACTGTTTTTT. Its translation: CASSQLQGADQEKLFF.

The chain joins TRBV20-1 to TRBJ2-7; 16 nucleotides line up with TRBD2. J was trimmed by 3 bases and V by 0 bases; bases with no gene match: 11. Germline V CDR1 and CDR2: DFQATT, SNEGSKA (reference sequence). There are 19 residues in the CDR3. CDR3 DNA: TGCAGTGCTAGAGATTCCGGGACTAGCGGGGGGGCCTACCACTACGAGCAGTACTTC. This gives the protein CSARDSGTSGGAYHYEQYF.

This sequence joins TRBV5-1 and TRBJ2-5; D may be TRBD2 (7 bases). CDR3 length: 14 amino acids. CDR1 and CDR2 (germline): SGHRS, YFSETQ. V shed 3 bases and J shed 5 bases, with 14 bases lying between them. The CDR3 loop reads CASSSGRGVETQYF. The DNA of the CDR3 is TGCGCCAGCAGCTCGGGGAGGGGGGTCGAGACCCAGTACTTC.

This clonotype came up a few times. The V and J genes are TRBV6-1 and TRBJ2-1, with TRBD2 as a possible D gene (5 bases). Germline CDR1 reads MNHNS; CDR2 reads SASEGT. Deletions cut 3 bases from V and 15 bases from J, with 18 bases between. The CDR3 loop spans 13 amino acids. CDR3 in amino acids: CASSERAEDARFF. The CDR3 DNA follows: TGTGCCAGCAGTGAGAGGGCGGAGGATGCTCGGTTCTTC.

J is TRBJ1-1 and V is TRBV6-1; D is unclear. V shed 2 bases and J shed 7 bases, with 11 bases lying between them. Per the germline V gene, CDR1 is MNHNS and CDR2 is SASEGT. The CDR3 has 13 residues. Written as DNA, the CDR3 is TGTGCCAGCAGTGAAATCCGGACCCTTGAAGCTTTCTTT. It translates to CASSEIRTLEAFF.

A word on this clonotype: A read error may be the cause here, since a much bigger clone is one base away. The chain employs TRBV11-2 and TRBJ2-5; no clear D. This CDR3 contains 12 residues. Germline V gene lookup returns CDR1 SGHAT and CDR2 FQNNGV. V lost 2 bases and J 10 bases, leaving 11 bases between the germline ends. CDR3 nucleotide sequence: TGTGCCAGCAGCTTACAACAGCGCATCCAGTACTTC. Protein product: CASSLQQRIQYF.

The V and J genes are TRBV28 and TRBJ1-5, with TRBD1 as a possible D gene (5 bases). Germline V gene sequence: CDR1 MDHEN, CDR2 SYDVKM. Between the trimmed V and J ends, which lost 7 bases and 4 bases, there was a span of 14 bases. CDR3 size: 14 residues. The CDR3 reads CASTPHGANQPQHF. DNA for the CDR3: TGTGCCAGCACCCCTCACGGGGCGAATCAGCCCCAGCATTTT.

Here the CDR3 reads CASSLGGGPQHF. In nucleotides, the CDR3 is TGTGCCAGCAGCTTAGGTGGGGGGCCCCAGCATTTT. The chain couples TRBV7-9 to TRBJ1-5; D might be TRBD1 (5 bases). The ends were cut back, 1 base at V and 9 bases at J, with 7 bases in the middle. The CDR3 consists of 12 residues. CDR1 and CDR2 (germline): SEHNR, FQNEAQ (reference sequence).

J is TRBJ2-5 and V is TRBV12-3 or TRBV12-4; TRBD2 is a possible D gene (6 bases). This CDR3 is 18 amino acids long. The ends were cut back, 0 bases at V and 5 bases at J, with 22 bases in the middle. The CDR3 DNA sequence: TGTGCCAGCAGTTTAGCAGGTACCGGGGGACGAAGAGGGGAGACCCAGTACTTC. Its protein is CASSLAGTGGRRGETQYF.

This clonotype was seen a few times. The chain is built from TRBV29-1 and TRBJ2-1; 8 nucleotides line up with TRBD1. J gave up 0 bases and V 7 bases, and 17 bases lay outside the gene matches. CDR1 SQVTM and CDR2 ANQGSEA come from the germline V gene. CDR3 size: 18 residues. DNA of the CDR3: TGCAGCGGTGGACAGGGTCCCGCCTTTTCGAGCTCCTACAATGAGCAGTTCTTC. Its protein is CSGGQGPAFSSSYNEQFF.

The chain employs TRBV20-1 and TRBJ1-1; TRBD1 matches at 10 bases. J was trimmed by 11 bases and V by 5 bases; bases with no gene match: 8. Germline V lookup: CDR1 DFQATT, CDR2 SNEGSKA (reference sequence). The CDR3 is 12 residues long. CDR3 in amino acids: CSAEDRGLAAFF. The CDR3 nucleotides read TGCAGTGCTGAAGACAGGGGGCTAGCTGCTTTCTTT.

V and J are TRBV5-1 and TRBJ1-5, with 11 bases lining up with TRBD1. With 0 bases clipped from V and 2 bases from J, the junction kept 1 base outside the gene matches. The germline CDR1 and CDR2 sequences are SGHRS and YFSETQ. CDR3 size: 16 residues. This chain's CDR3 is CASSLGDRGGNQPQHF. The CDR3 nucleotides are TGCGCCAGCAGCTTGGGGGACAGGGGGGGCAATCAGCCCCAGCATTTT.